This TCR beta chain comes out of a study of blood T cells in healthy people across ages. This clonotype was detected a few times. The second PCR ran about 6 to 11 cycles with a sample-barcoded 5' primer and J-beta primers. MiXCR, run by TCRdb on the 5' RACE reads, gives a single entry per CDR3 protein. The table shows about 1.8 million distinct CDR3 sequences, with about 50% occurring only once. The trim removed 6 bases at V and 7 bases at J, leaving 3 bases unmatched. Germline V gene sequence: CDR1 SGHRS, CDR2 YFSETQ. The length of the CDR3 is 11 residues. This receptor was identified in a woman in her forties in good health. Sequenced: blood. The genes are TRBV5-1 and TRBJ2-5, with 7 bases matching TRBD2. The CDR3 region has the DNA TGCGCCAGCATCACGGGAGGGACCCAGTACTTC. Translation gives CASITGGTQYF.